This T cell receptor beta chain was identified in a study of cytomegalovirus exposure and HLA in healthy donors. Whole-study results and caveats: High sensitivity and specificity were reportedly achieved when the classifier diagnosed cytomegalovirus status.

With 60 Vbeta and 13 Jbeta primers, the PCR was carried out. Clones were read by immunoSEQ multiplex PCR, and TCRdb kept only the in-frame ones, dropping some. This sample's table has about 47,000 clones. A remark on this clone: Its antigen is as yet unknown.

The CDR3 contains 14 residues. The V gene end was trimmed by 1 base and the J gene end by 7 bases; junction bases not matched to a gene: 2. Germline V CDR1 and CDR2: SGHKS, YYEKEE (reference sequence). Material: PBMCs. The chain links TRBV5-5 to TRBJ1-4; TRBD1 matches 9 bases. The clonotype comes from a male donor in good health and CMV-seronegative. The CDR3 spells CASSLPDRGEKLFF. CDR3 coding DNA: TGTGCCAGCAGCTTGCCGGACAGGGGTGAAAAACTGTTTTTT.